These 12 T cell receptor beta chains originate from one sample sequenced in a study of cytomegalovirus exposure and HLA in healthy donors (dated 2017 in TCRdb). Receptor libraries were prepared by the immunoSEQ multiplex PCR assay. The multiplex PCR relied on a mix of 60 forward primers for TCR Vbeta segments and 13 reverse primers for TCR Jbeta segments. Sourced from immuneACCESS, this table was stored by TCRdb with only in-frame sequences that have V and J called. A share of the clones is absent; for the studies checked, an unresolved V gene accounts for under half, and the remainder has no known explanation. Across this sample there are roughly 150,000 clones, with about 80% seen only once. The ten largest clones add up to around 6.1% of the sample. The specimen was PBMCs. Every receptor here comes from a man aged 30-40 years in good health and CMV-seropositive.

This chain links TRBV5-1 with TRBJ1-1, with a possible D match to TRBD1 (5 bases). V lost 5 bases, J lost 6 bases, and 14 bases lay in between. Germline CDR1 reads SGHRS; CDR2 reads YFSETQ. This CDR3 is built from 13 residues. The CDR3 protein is CASSKPGMSEAFF. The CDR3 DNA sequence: TGCGCCAGCAGTAAACCAGGGATGTCTGAAGCTTTCTTT.

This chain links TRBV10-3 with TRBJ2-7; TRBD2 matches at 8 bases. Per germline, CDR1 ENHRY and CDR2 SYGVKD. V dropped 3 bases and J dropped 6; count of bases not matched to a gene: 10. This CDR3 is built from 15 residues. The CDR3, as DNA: TGTGCCATCAGTGAAGTTAGCGGGAAAGTAGGCGAGCAGTACTTC. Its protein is CAISEVSGKVGEQYF.

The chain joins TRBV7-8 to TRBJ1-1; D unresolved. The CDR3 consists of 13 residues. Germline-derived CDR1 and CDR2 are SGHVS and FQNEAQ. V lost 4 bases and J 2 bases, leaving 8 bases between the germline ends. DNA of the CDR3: TGTGCCAGCAGCTCTACAGACAACACTGAAGCTTTCTTT. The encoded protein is CASSSTDNTEAFF. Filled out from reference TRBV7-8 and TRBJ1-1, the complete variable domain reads GAGVSQSPRYKVAKRGQDVALRCDPISGHVSLFWYQQALGQGPEFLTYFQNEAQLDKSGLPSDRFFAERPEGSVSTLKIQRTQQEDSAVYLCASSSTDNTEAFFGQGTRLTVV.

The CDR3 DNA sequence: TGTGCCTGGAGTATAGGGACAGGGGGAGGATTTAGTAATCAGCCCCAGCATTTT. It specifies CAWSIGTGGGFSNQPQHF. The chain combines TRBV30 with TRBJ1-5; 11 bases fit TRBD1. The trim removed 2 bases at V and 4 bases at J, leaving 13 bases unmatched. The CDR3 length is 18 residues. Looked up from germline, CDR1 is GTSNPN and CDR2 is SVGIG (reference sequence).

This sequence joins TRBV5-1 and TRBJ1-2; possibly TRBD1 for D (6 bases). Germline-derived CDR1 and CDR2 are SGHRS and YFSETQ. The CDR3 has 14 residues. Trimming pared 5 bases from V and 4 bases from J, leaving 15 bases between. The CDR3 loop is CASRIRQAGYGYTF. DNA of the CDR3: TGCGCCAGCAGGATCAGACAGGCCGGCTATGGCTACACCTTC.

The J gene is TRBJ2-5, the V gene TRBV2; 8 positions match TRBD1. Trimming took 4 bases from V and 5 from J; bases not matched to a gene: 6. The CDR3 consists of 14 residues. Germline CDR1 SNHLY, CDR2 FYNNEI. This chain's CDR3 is CASSAAGGWETQYF. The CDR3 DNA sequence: TGTGCCAGCAGTGCGGCAGGGGGCTGGGAGACCCAGTACTTC.

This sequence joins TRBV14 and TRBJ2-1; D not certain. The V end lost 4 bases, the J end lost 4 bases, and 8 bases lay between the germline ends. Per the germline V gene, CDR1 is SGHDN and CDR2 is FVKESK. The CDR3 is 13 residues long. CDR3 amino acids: CASSLGGYNEQFF. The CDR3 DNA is TGTGCCAGCAGCCTTGGCGGTTACAATGAGCAGTTCTTC.

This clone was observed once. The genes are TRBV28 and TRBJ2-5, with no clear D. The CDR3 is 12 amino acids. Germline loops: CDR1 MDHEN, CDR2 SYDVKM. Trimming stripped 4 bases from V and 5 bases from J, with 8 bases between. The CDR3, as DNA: TGTGCCAGCAGTTCCCCCGGGGAGACCCAGTACTTC. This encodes CASSSPGETQYF.

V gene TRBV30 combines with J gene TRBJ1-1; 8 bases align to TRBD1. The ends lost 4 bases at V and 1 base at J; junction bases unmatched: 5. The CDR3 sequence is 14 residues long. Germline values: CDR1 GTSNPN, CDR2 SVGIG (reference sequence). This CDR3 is CAWNPGQENTEAFF. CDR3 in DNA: TGTGCCTGGAACCCGGGACAGGAGAACACTGAAGCTTTCTTT.

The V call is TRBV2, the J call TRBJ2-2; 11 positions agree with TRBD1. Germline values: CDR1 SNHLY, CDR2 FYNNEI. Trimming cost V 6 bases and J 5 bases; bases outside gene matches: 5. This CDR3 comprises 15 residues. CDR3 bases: TGTGCCAGCAGGGGGACAGGGGGATATACCGGGGAGCTGTTTTTT. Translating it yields CASRGTGGYTGELFF.

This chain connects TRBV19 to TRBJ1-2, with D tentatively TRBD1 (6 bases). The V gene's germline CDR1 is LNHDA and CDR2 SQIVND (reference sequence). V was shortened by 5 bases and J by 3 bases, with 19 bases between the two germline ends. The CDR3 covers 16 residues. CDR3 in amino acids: CASSPRAGVGYYGYTF. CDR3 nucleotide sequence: TGTGCCAGTAGTCCCCGGGCAGGGGTTGGGTACTATGGCTACACCTTC.

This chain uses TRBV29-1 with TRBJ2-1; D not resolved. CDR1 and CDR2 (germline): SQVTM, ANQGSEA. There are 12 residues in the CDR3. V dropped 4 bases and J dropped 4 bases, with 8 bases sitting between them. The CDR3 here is CSVAPRYNEQFF. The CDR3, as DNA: TGCAGCGTTGCGCCCCGGTACAATGAGCAGTTCTTC.